This is a list of T cell receptor beta chains from one sample in a study of early T cells in non-severe SARS-CoV-2 infection. TCRdb recomputed calls from the 5' RACE reads with MiXCR, one row per CDR3 protein. The table lists about 29,000 distinct CDR3 sequences, about 5% of them singletons. Sequencing input: whole blood. Receptors were obtained from an adult who was a healthcare worker with PCR-confirmed SARS-CoV-2 infection or an uninfected control (not recorded which). The conserved cysteine and the conserved F or W are not part of the CDR3 here. Part of the rows lack a size; the others show once, few, many or a class for expanded clones.

clone_size j_call v_call cdr3_length cdr3_aa
few TRBJ2-5 TRBV5-6 12 ASSLGLRGETQY
many TRBJ1-2 TRBV5-5 12 ASSWTGQAGGYT
many TRBJ1-5 TRBV29-1 11 SAREGGNQPQH
few TRBJ1-2 TRBV5-1 11 ASSLEPIYGYT
many TRBJ1-6 TRBV29-1 11 SVGQGRNSPLH
few TRBJ2-7 TRBV10-2 13 ASSGGTGGVREQY
many TRBJ2-1 TRBV4-3 14 ASSRRQGSDYNEQF
few TRBJ2-7 TRBV28 13 ASTPPGQGTYEQY
many TRBJ2-1 TRBV11-2 13 ASSLGLAGNNEQF
many TRBJ2-1 TRBV27 11 ASSGFSYNEQF
many TRBJ2-3 TRBV7-6 13 ASSPRQGGSDTQY
NA TRBJ2-3 TRBV4-2 14 ASSQDRRDATDTQY
NA TRBJ1-5 TRBV27 11 ASSFRAGQPQH
many TRBJ2-3 TRBV3-1 13 ASTFGGASTDTQY
many TRBJ1-2 TRBV12-3/TRBV12-4 7 ASSPSYT
few TRBJ2-7 TRBV11-2 14 ASSLPPDRGPYEQY
many TRBJ2-2 TRBV19 12 ASMNRTNTGELF
many TRBJ2-1 TRBV6-6 13 ASSSQREKNNEQF
many TRBJ2-4 TRBV11-2 11 ASSLEAAGVGK
few TRBJ1-2 TRBV11-2 13 ASSLTFRVNYGYT
NA TRBJ2-5 TRBV29-1 11 STGDSRQETQY
many TRBJ2-1 TRBV9 14 ASSVSPGGGSGEQF
many TRBJ2-6 TRBV28 14 ASSPVSDSGANVLT
many TRBJ2-7 TRBV27 12 ASSFRDSPFEQY
many TRBJ2-3 TRBV7-6 16 ASSLGGFREGLTDTQY
few TRBJ2-5 TRBV12-3/TRBV12-4 14 ASSPAGVGSGETQY
NA TRBJ1-2 TRBV29-1 10 SAGQGDYGYT
many TRBJ2-7 TRBV20-1 11 SARAGHDYEQY
many TRBJ2-7 TRBV6-2/TRBV6-3 13 ASTQAGYTPYEQY
many TRBJ1-1 TRBV7-9 11 ASSIRQYTEAF
many TRBJ1-3 TRBV11-3 10 ASSSNRNTIY
many TRBJ2-7 TRBV12-3/TRBV12-4 10 ASSRTADEQY
many TRBJ1-6 TRBV2 10 ASTEGYSPLH
medium-sized TRBJ1-4 TRBV7-3 16 ASSFNPVSLATNEKLF
many TRBJ1-2 TRBV28 12 ASSLRPGSYGYT
few TRBJ1-2 TRBV6-5 11 ASNQQGGYGYT
medium-sized TRBJ2-7 TRBV6-5 10 ASSYEGREQY
many TRBJ2-1 TRBV4-1 15 ASSQGPGQGNDNEQF
medium-sized TRBJ2-7 TRBV7-9 12 ASSFRTGVDEQY
many TRBJ1-1 TRBV18 13 ASSPGEGVNTEAF
many TRBJ2-7 TRBV7-8 13 ASSPLRAEPYEQY
few TRBJ2-5 TRBV30 9 AWSPKKTQY
many TRBJ1-4 TRBV7-8 12 ASSITGTNEKLF
many TRBJ2-7 TRBV4-2 15 ASSQALAGGPTYEQY